These 19 T cell receptor beta chains share one sample of origin, sequenced in a study of T-cell memory formation after mild COVID-19. TCRdb passed the 5' RACE reads through MiXCR, listing each CDR3 protein once. The sample includes over 300,000 distinct CDR3 sequences, roughly 20% of them seen just once. Sequencing was carried out using PBMCs or a T cell subset sorted from them (not recorded which). These receptors were obtained from a man aged 18 to 29 who had mild COVID-19 (a few samples of this study predate the infection). Cell type and time point are not known.

The rearrangement links TRBV18 to TRBJ2-2; 8 positions agree with TRBD1. This CDR3 has 16 residues. CDR1 is KGHSH, CDR2 LQKENI, per germline. After removal of 1 base from V and 1 base from J, the junction contained 2 bases not matched to a gene. The CDR3: CASSPRGQGNTGELFF. Written as DNA, the CDR3 is TGTGCCAGCTCACCACGAGGACAGGGGAACACCGGGGAGCTGTTTTTT.

This clonotype was seen more than once but under ten times. The genes are TRBV15 and TRBJ2-2; D remains unclear. In germline, CDR1 is LNHNV, CDR2 YYDKDF (reference sequence). The CDR3 has 14 residues. Between the trimmed V and J ends, which lost 4 bases and 5 bases, there was a span of 11 bases. CDR3 sequence reads: CATSNRVGTGELFF. For the CDR3, the DNA is TGTGCCACCAGCAATAGGGTGGGGACCGGGGAGCTGTTTTTT.

Details on this clonotype: A read error may produce the germline difference seen at one junction end. The V call is TRBV19, the J call TRBJ2-5, with 8 nucleotides matching TRBD1. The germline V gene encodes CDR1 LNHDA and CDR2 SQIVND (reference sequence). The CDR3 is 12 amino acids. CDR3 sequence reads: CATSTGGETQYF. The CDR3 DNA follows: TGTGCCACTAGTACAGGGGGAGAGACCCAGTACTTC. The full variable domain, its missing parts supplied by reference TRBV19 and TRBJ2-5, is DGGITQSPKYLFRKEGQNVTLSCEQNLNHDAMYWYRQDPGQGLRLIYYSQIVNDFQKGDIAEGYSVSREKKESFPLTVTSAQKNPTAFYLCATSTGGETQYFGPGTRLLVL.

This clonotype has more than one count but fewer than ten. This chain connects TRBV29-1 to TRBJ2-3; 8 nucleotides match TRBD2. CDR1 and CDR2 from the germline V gene are SQVTM and ANQGSEA. This CDR3 region has 14 residues. The V segment lost 7 bases and the J segment 3 bases; nucleotides outside the gene matches: 9. The CDR3 loop reads CSARRGARTDTQYF. Written as DNA, the CDR3 is TGCAGCGCCAGGCGGGGGGCAAGGACAGATACGCAGTATTTT.

V gene TRBV18 combines with J gene TRBJ1-2; perhaps TRBD1 as D (5 bases). CDR1 is KGHSH, CDR2 LQKENI, per germline. The CDR3 sequence is 15 residues long. The V end was cut by 3 bases, the J end by 3 bases, with 14 bases between. The CDR3 sequence: CASSPTTTVDYGYTF. Written as DNA, the CDR3 is TGTGCCAGCTCACCTACGACGACAGTGGACTATGGCTACACCTTC.

This clonotype was seen a handful of times. The chain uses TRBV20-1 and TRBJ1-4, with D unclear. Trimming pared 6 bases from V and 2 bases from J, leaving 10 bases between. The germline V gene has CDR1 DFQATT and CDR2 SNEGSKA (reference sequence). The CDR3 is made up of 13 amino acids. CDR3 nucleotide sequence: TGCAGTGCGGAACAGAAGACTAATGAAAAACTGTTTTTT. Its translation: CSAEQKTNEKLFF.

The gene calls are TRBV6-5 and TRBJ1-5; D gene ambiguous. The germline CDR1 and CDR2 sequences are MNHEY and SVGAGI. Trimming took 2 bases from V and 7 from J, leaving 9 bases between them. This CDR3 has 13 residues. The DNA of the CDR3 is TGTGCCAGCAGTTACGTCGAGGGACAGCCCCAGCATTTT. Translation gives CASSYVEGQPQHF.

The chain joins TRBV6-2 or TRBV6-3 to TRBJ1-5; 8 nucleotides line up with TRBD1. CDR3 size: 15 residues. With V trimmed by 6 bases and J by 2 bases, 6 bases remained unmatched. CDR1 and CDR2 from the germline V gene are MNHEY and SVGEGT. The CDR3 DNA sequence: TGTGCCAGCAGATCGGACAGGGTTGGCAATCAGCCCCAGCATTTT. It yields the protein CASRSDRVGNQPQHF.

This clonotype was observed a handful of times. This chain joins TRBV5-6 and TRBJ2-5; D unresolved. This CDR3 is 13 amino acids long. Germline V gives CDR1 SGHDT, CDR2 YYEEEE. Trimming stripped 1 base from V and 4 bases from J, with 8 bases between. The CDR3 spells CASSLWLGETQYF. The CDR3, as DNA: TGTGCCAGCAGCTTGTGGCTTGGAGAGACCCAGTACTTC.

This clonotype was seen once. The rearrangement joins TRBV6-5 to TRBJ1-2; TRBD1 aligns across 7 bases. This CDR3 is 14 amino acids long. V lost 5 bases, J lost 8 bases, and 11 bases stayed unmatched. CDR1 is MNHEY, CDR2 SVGAGI, per germline. CDR3 loop: CASSRLTGAEGYTF. CDR3 DNA sequence: TGTGCCAGCAGTCGCCTTACAGGGGCAGAGGGCTACACCTTC.

A few counts support this clonotype. CDR3 nucleotides: TGTGCCAGCACCTCAACCGTTGGATCTGAGTACTTC. Protein: CASTSTVGSEYF. The chain carries TRBV6-5 and TRBJ2-7, with unresolved D. The CDR3 is 12 residues long. Germline-derived CDR1 and CDR2 are MNHEY and SVGAGI. Trimming removed 7 bases from V and 11 bases from J, with 18 bases in between.

This clonotype was found a few times. CDR3 coding DNA: TGCAGTGCTAGAGATTCCCTAGCGGGGACCTACAATGAGCAGTTCTTC. The encoded protein is CSARDSLAGTYNEQFF. This sequence joins TRBV20-1 and TRBJ2-1; 9 bases align to TRBD2. Trimming at V came to 0 bases and at J to 2 bases, leaving 5 bases not matched to a gene. CDR3 length: 16 residues. Germline CDR1 reads DFQATT; CDR2 reads SNEGSKA (reference sequence).

This clonotype was counted at least ten times. This chain connects TRBV5-1 to TRBJ1-1; tentative D call: TRBD1 (5 bases). Germline V lookup: CDR1 SGHRS, CDR2 YFSETQ. Trimming stripped 0 bases from V and 8 bases from J, with 8 bases between. The CDR3 is made up of 12 amino acids. The CDR3 region has the DNA TGCGCCAGCAGCTTGGAGGGGAGCGAAGCTTTCTTT. As protein: CASSLEGSEAFF.

CDR3 bases: TGTGCCAGCAGCCAGGCGGTCTACGGGGCAGATACGCAGTATTTT. Amino acid sequence: CASSQAVYGADTQYF. This sequence joins TRBV3-1 and TRBJ2-3, with D possibly TRBD2 on 5 matching bases. Trimming stripped 3 bases from V and 4 bases from J, with 14 bases between. Germline-derived CDR1 and CDR2 are LGHDT and YNNKEL (reference sequence). The CDR3 sequence is 15 residues long.

This clonotype has ten or more counts. V is TRBV28 and J is TRBJ1-2, with no clear D. This CDR3 comprises 14 residues. Germline lookup yields CDR1 MDHEN and CDR2 SYDVKM. With 5 bases removed from V and 8 bases from J, the gap between germline ends came to 18 bases. This chain's CDR3 is CASSAGGSGRGYTF. The CDR3 nucleotides read TGTGCCAGCAGTGCGGGCGGATCGGGAAGAGGCTACACCTTC.

This clonotype was counted only a few times. The chain joins TRBV2 to TRBJ1-1; D perhaps matches TRBD1 (5 bases). V gave up 9 bases and J gave up 11 bases, with 22 bases separating them. The CDR3 runs 13 residues. Germline V gene data show CDR1 as SNHLY and CDR2 as FYNNEI. The CDR3 loop is CASSRDFPPRAFF. The CDR3, as DNA: TGTGCCAGTTCCCGGGACTTCCCTCCAAGGGCTTTCTTT.

The chain combines TRBV28 with TRBJ2-7; 8 bases map to TRBD2. Germline values: CDR1 MDHEN, CDR2 SYDVKM. Trimming removed 2 bases from V and 3 bases from J; junction bases left unmatched: 6. The CDR3 length is 15 residues. The CDR3, as DNA: TGTGCCAGCAGTTTACGGCTAGCGGGTGACTACGAGCAGTACGTC. Amino acid sequence: CASSLRLAGDYEQYV.

This clonotype came up a few times. The V gene is TRBV5-1, the J gene TRBJ1-4; a possible D gene is TRBD1 (6 bases). Germline V gene sequence: CDR1 SGHRS, CDR2 YFSETQ. The V end was cut by 3 bases, the J end by 4 bases, with 13 bases between. The CDR3 length is 15 residues. DNA for the CDR3: TGCGCCAGCAGCTCGTCGACAGGCTATAATGAAAAACTGTTTTTT. Its translation: CASSSSTGYNEKLFF.

This clonotype was found many times. The chain has TRBV5-1 and TRBJ1-1; D remains unclear. Germline-derived CDR1 and CDR2 are SGHRS and YFSETQ. The CDR3 has 15 residues. Deletions cut 1 base from V and 0 bases from J, with 10 bases between. The CDR3 region has the DNA TGCGCCAGCAGCTTGCGCGCAGCTATGAACACTGAAGCTTTCTTT. The encoded protein is CASSLRAAMNTEAFF.